This T cell receptor beta chain originates from a study of identical twins. Study-wide results and limits: Cross-sectional statistical analysis was relied on for the conclusions, without the same donors being followed. The study found weaker excess twin sharing in beta out-of-frame sequences. Potential partial confounding of zero-insertion analyses by invariant MAIT and iNKT cells was noted.

Template switching introduced a universal primer site, and the cDNA bore unique molecular identifiers. TCRdb ran MiXCR on the 5' RACE reads and lists one entry per CDR3 protein. Among about 220,000 distinct CDR3 sequences listed, 9.4% were seen once. A note on this clonotype: Its antigen is unidentified.

The CDR3 length is 14 residues. CDR1 and CDR2 from the germline V gene are SGHTA and FQGNSA. V dropped 1 base and J dropped 6 bases, with 10 bases sitting between them. The receptor's source is a woman between 18 and 30 years old in good health. The V gene is TRBV7-2, the J gene TRBJ2-1; the D is unclear. Sequencing was carried out using memory (CD45RO+) T cells sorted from blood. CDR3 sequence (DNA): TGTGCCAGCAGCTTAGATCCGCACCTCAATGAGCAGTTCTTC. This gives the protein CASSLDPHLNEQFF.